These 30 T cell receptor beta chains share one sample of origin, sequenced in a study of CD4 T cell repertoires in COVID-19. Generated by immunoSEQ multiplex PCR, the TCRdb table keeps only in-frame clones and is missing some. The sample lists 65,000 to 95,000 clones; 80% to 90% were seen once. The source was CD4+ T cells from peripheral blood, collected after recovery from COVID-19. These receptor sequences come from a human donor who had COVID-19.

The chain links TRBV19 to TRBJ1-5; unclear D gene. The CDR3 loop spans 15 amino acids. CDR1 is LNHDA, CDR2 SQIVND, per germline (reference sequence). Trimming shortened V by 5 bases and J by 3 bases, and 14 bases separated the two germline ends. CDR3 coding DNA: TGTGCCAGTAGTTCGTGGCAGAGTTTCAATCAGCCCCAGCATTTT. Translated: CASSSWQSFNQPQHF.

V gene TRBV7-2 combines with J gene TRBJ1-3; D unclear. This CDR3 has 17 amino acids. Between the trimmed V and J ends, which lost 0 bases and 0 bases, there was a span of 12 bases. CDR1 is SGHTA, CDR2 FQGNSA, per germline. CDR3 residues: CASSLAGILSSGNTIYF. The CDR3, as DNA: TGTGCCAGCAGCTTAGCCGGGATATTGAGCTCTGGAAACACCATATATTTT.

A note on this clone: One junction end disagrees with the germline gene, perhaps due to a read error. This rearrangement joins TRBV7-9 to TRBJ2-3, with 9 bases aligning to TRBD1. CDR3 size: 12 residues. Germline CDR1 reads SEHNR; CDR2 reads FQNEAQ (reference sequence). CDR3 protein: CASSEWDREVFF. Written as DNA, the CDR3 is TGTGCCAGCAGCGAATGGGACAGGGAGGTTTTTTTT. The whole variable domain, remainder taken from reference TRBV7-9 and TRBJ2-3, is DTGVSQNPRHKITKRGQNVTFRCDPISEHNRLYWYRQTLGQGPEFLTYFQNEAQLEKSRLLSDRFSAERPKGSFSTLEIQRTEQGDSAMYLCASSEWDREVFFGPGTRLTVL.

The chain's CDR3 is CASSLGISGAKETQYF. The CDR3 nucleotides read TGTGCCAGCAGCTTAGGGATTAGCGGGGCCAAAGAGACCCAGTACTTC. V is TRBV7-3 and J is TRBJ2-5, with 8 nucleotides matching TRBD2. From germline, CDR1 is SGHTA and CDR2 FQGTGA. V was clipped by 2 bases and J by 3 bases; unmatched bases: 8. This CDR3 contains 16 residues. Using reference TRBV7-3 and TRBJ2-5 for the parts outside the CDR3, the full variable domain is GAGVSQTPSNKVTEKGKYVELRCDPISGHTALYWYRQSLGQGPEFLIYFQGTGAADDSGLPNDRFFAVRPEGSVSTLKIQRTERGDSAVYLCASSLGISGAKETQYFGPGTRLLVL.

This chain links TRBV3-1 (or the pseudogene TRBV3-2) with TRBJ2-1, with D hard to call. V dropped 4 bases and J dropped 7 bases, with 8 bases sitting between them. This CDR3 spans 12 amino acids. In germline, CDR1 is LGHDT, CDR2 YNNKEL (reference sequence). The CDR3 sequence is CASSLTGNEQFF. For the CDR3, the DNA is TGTGCCAGCAGCCTCACCGGGAATGAGCAGTTCTTC.

The J gene is TRBJ2-1, the V gene TRBV19; no firm D call. Trimming removed 0 bases at V and 0 bases at J, with 6 bases between. There are 15 residues in the CDR3. The germline V gene has CDR1 LNHDA and CDR2 SQIVND (reference sequence). CDR3 DNA sequence: TGTGCCAGTAGTATAGATGGCGTCTCCTACAATGAGCAGTTCTTC. Its protein is CASSIDGVSYNEQFF.

In its sample, this clone was seen once. The chain carries TRBV18 and TRBJ2-1; the match to TRBD2 covers 12 bases. The CDR3 consists of 18 residues. Germline V gene lookup returns CDR1 KGHSH and CDR2 LQKENI. The V segment lost 1 base and the J segment 4 bases; nucleotides outside the gene matches: 8. The CDR3 nucleotides read TGTGCCAGCTCACCACTCGGCACTAGCGGGAGGAATTACAATGAGCAGTTCTTC. Protein sequence: CASSPLGTSGRNYNEQFF.

The chain carries TRBV11-2 and TRBJ1-2, with 8 bases fitting TRBD1. The CDR3 has 14 residues. Germline lookup yields CDR1 SGHAT and CDR2 FQNNGV. V shed 5 bases and J 4 bases; nucleotides not matched to a gene: 6. The DNA for the CDR3 is TGTGCCAGCAGCGGGGACAGGACAGGCTATGGCTACACCTTC. Protein sequence: CASSGDRTGYGYTF.

V gene TRBV10-1 combines with J gene TRBJ2-7; D is undetermined. The germline V gene encodes CDR1 WNHNN and CDR2 SYGVQD (reference sequence). Trimming stripped 5 bases from V and 3 bases from J, with 11 bases between. CDR3 length: 13 amino acids. This CDR3 reads CASSLLPGYEQYF. CDR3 nucleotide sequence: TGCGCCAGCAGTCTCCTCCCAGGCTACGAGCAGTACTTC.

Concerning this clone itself: The sample contains more than one DNA sequence encoding this CDR3. The chain combines TRBV13 with TRBJ1-1; D unclear. V was cut by 3 bases and J by 3 bases, with 11 bases left in between. The germline V gene has CDR1 PRHDT and CDR2 FYEKMQ (reference sequence). This CDR3 is built from 14 residues. The CDR3 protein is CASSLRATYTEAFF. The DNA of the CDR3 is TGTGCCAGCAGCTTGCGTGCTACGTACACTGAAGCTTTCTTT.

The chain carries TRBV11-2 and TRBJ2-3, with D perhaps matching TRBD2 (7 bases). Germline-derived CDR1 and CDR2 are SGHAT and FQNNGV. The CDR3 contains 15 residues. Trimming shortened V by 0 bases and J by 3 bases, and 10 bases separated the two germline ends. CDR3: CASSLDRGGTDTQYF. As DNA, the CDR3 is TGTGCCAGCAGCTTAGACAGGGGAGGGACAGATACGCAGTATTTT.

CDR3 sequence reads: CASDRAVSGGELFF. The DNA of the CDR3 is TGTGCCAGCGACAGGGCTGTTTCTGGCGGGGAGCTGTTTTTT. The V call is TRBV6-5, the J call TRBJ2-2; 7 bases line up with TRBD1. The CDR3 sequence is 14 residues long. CDR1 and CDR2 (germline): MNHEY, SVGAGI. The junction had 10 bases not matched to a gene; V was cut back by 8 bases and J by 7 bases.

The chain employs TRBV5-1 and TRBJ2-1; the D gene could be TRBD1 or TRBD2 (5 bases each). Between the trimmed V and J ends, which lost 4 bases and 0 bases, there was a span of 11 bases. The CDR3 has 15 residues. The germline CDR1 and CDR2 sequences are SGHRS and YFSETQ. The DNA of the CDR3 is TGCGCCAGCAGCCCGGGGCACCACTCCTACAATGAGCAGTTCTTC. Its protein is CASSPGHHSYNEQFF. Full variable domain (outside the CDR3, taken from reference TRBV5-1 and TRBJ2-1): KAGVTQTPRYLIKTRGQQVTLSCSPISGHRSVSWYQQTPGQGLQFLFEYFSETQRNKGNFPGRFSGRQFSNSRSEMNVSTLELGDSALYLCASSPGHHSYNEQFFGPGTRLTVL.

The chain links TRBV6-5 to TRBJ2-7; TRBD1 agrees at 11 bases. J gave up 6 bases and V 8 bases, and 9 bases lay outside the gene matches. Germline CDR1 is MNHEY and CDR2 is SVGAGI. CDR3 length: 14 amino acids. The CDR3 reads CASGSDRGLGEQYF. For the CDR3, the DNA is TGTGCCAGCGGGTCGGACAGGGGGCTGGGCGAGCAGTACTTC.

The chain joins TRBV7-2 to TRBJ2-2; D may be TRBD2 (6 bases). CDR3 length equals 16 residues. From germline, CDR1 is SGHTA and CDR2 FQGNSA. V was trimmed by 1 base and J by 5 bases, leaving 14 bases between them. The CDR3 region has the DNA TGTGCCAGCAGCTTAGGAATCCCGGGGAGGACCGGGGAGCTGTTTTTT. It encodes CASSLGIPGRTGELFF. Combining the CDR3 with reference TRBV7-2 and TRBJ2-2 gives the whole variable domain GAGVSQSPSNKVTEKGKDVELRCDPISGHTALYWYRQSLGQGLEFLIYFQGNSAPDKSGLPSDRFSAERTGGSVSTLTIQRTQQEDSAVYLCASSLGIPGRTGELFFGEGSRLTVL.

The CDR3 nucleotides are TGTGCCAGCGCCCCCCCCGGGACAGGGTTCTACGAGCAGTACTTC. The encoded protein is CASAPPGTGFYEQYF. The J gene is TRBJ2-7, the V gene TRBV28; 9 bases are shared with TRBD1. Per the germline V gene, CDR1 is MDHEN and CDR2 is SYDVKM. V was clipped by 8 bases and J by 3 bases; unmatched bases: 11. The CDR3 loop spans 15 amino acids.

The V and J genes are TRBV6-1 and TRBJ2-7, with a possible D match to TRBD2 (6 bases). This CDR3 has 17 amino acids. Germline CDR1 MNHNS, CDR2 SASEGT. Between the trimmed V and J ends, which lost 0 bases and 5 bases, there was a span of 20 bases. Here the CDR3 reads CASSEAGGALDLDEQYF. The CDR3, as DNA: TGTGCCAGCAGTGAAGCGGGAGGCGCTCTGGATTTGGACGAGCAGTACTTC.

The chain has TRBV4-2 and TRBJ1-4, with D unresolved. Germline V gene sequence: CDR1 LGHNA, CDR2 YNFKEQ. Deletions cut 0 bases from V and 14 bases from J, with 16 bases between. CDR3 size: 14 residues. CDR3 in amino acids: CASSQDHSLGQLFF. In DNA form, the CDR3 reads TGTGCCAGCAGCCAAGATCATTCCTTGGGCCAGCTGTTTTTT.

The chain joins TRBV28 to TRBJ1-2; 10 nucleotides agree with TRBD1. Germline V lookup: CDR1 MDHEN, CDR2 SYDVKM. Unmatched junction bases numbered 14, after V lost 4 bases and J lost 6 bases. This CDR3 is 17 amino acids long. CDR3 coding DNA: TGTGCCAGCAGTTCCCCCGGGACAGGGGCGAGGAAAGATGGCTACACCTTC. The encoded protein is CASSSPGTGARKDGYTF.

The chain recombines TRBV19 with TRBJ1-1; D remains unclear. Trimming left V 5 bases short and J 3 bases short, with 19 bases between. Germline V CDR1 and CDR2: LNHDA, SQIVND (reference sequence). There are 16 residues in the CDR3. DNA for the CDR3: TGTGCCAGTAGTCCTTCGGGGTCCGCGGTGGACACTGAAGCTTTCTTT. Translated, it gives CASSPSGSAVDTEAFF.

This sequence joins TRBV5-4 and TRBJ1-3; weak D call: TRBD1 (6 bases). The CDR3 runs 13 residues. The V end was cut by 5 bases, the J end by 4 bases, with 10 bases between. The germline gives CDR1 SGHNT, CDR2 YYREEE (reference sequence). The CDR3 loop reads CASRRDNGNTIYF. CDR3 in DNA: TGTGCCAGCAGGAGGGACAACGGAAACACCATATATTTT. The whole variable domain, filled in from reference TRBV5-4 and TRBJ1-3, reads ETGVTQSPTHLIKTRGQQVTLRCSSQSGHNTVSWYQQALGQGPQFIFQYYREEENGRGNFPPRFSGLQFPNYSSELNVNALELDDSALYLCASRRDNGNTIYFGEGSWLTVV.

The chain recombines TRBV5-5 with TRBJ1-5; D is unresolved. The CDR3 extends over 16 amino acids. Germline V CDR1 and CDR2: SGHKS, YYEKEE (reference sequence). Between the trimmed V and J ends, which lost 2 bases and 0 bases, there was a span of 12 bases. The CDR3 region has the DNA TGTGCCAGCAGCTTAAGGGCAGATGATAGCAATCAGCCCCAGCATTTT. This gives the protein CASSLRADDSNQPQHF. The full variable domain, completed using reference TRBV5-5 and TRBJ1-5, is DAGVTQSPTHLIKTRGQQVTLRCSPISGHKSVSWYQQVLGQGPQFIFQYYEKEERGRGNFPDRFSARQFPNYSSELNVNALLLGDSALYLCASSLRADDSNQPQHFGDGTRLSIL.

The chain joins TRBV3-1 (or the pseudogene TRBV3-2) to TRBJ2-5; TRBD2 is a possible D gene (7 bases). The CDR3 contains 13 residues. Germline V gene data show CDR1 as LGHDT and CDR2 as YNNKEL (reference sequence). Trimming left V 8 bases short and J 5 bases short, with 15 bases between. The CDR3 sequence: CASGPRGRETQYF. CDR3 DNA sequence: TGTGCCAGCGGCCCGCGGGGGCGGGAGACCCAGTACTTC.

This clone has a single count. The rearrangement joins TRBV19 to TRBJ2-6; 7 nucleotides align to TRBD1. The germline gives CDR1 LNHDA, CDR2 SQIVND (reference sequence). V lost 4 bases, J lost 0 bases, and 6 bases stayed unmatched. The length of the CDR3 is 17 residues. CDR3 loop: CASSTGQFFSGANVLTF. The CDR3 region has the DNA TGTGCCAGTAGTACGGGACAGTTCTTCTCTGGGGCCAACGTCCTGACTTTC. Combining the CDR3 with reference TRBV19 and TRBJ2-6 gives the whole variable domain DGGITQSPKYLFRKEGQNVTLSCEQNLNHDAMYWYRQDPGQGLRLIYYSQIVNDFQKGDIAEGYSVSREKKESFPLTVTSAQKNPTAFYLCASSTGQFFSGANVLTFGAGSRLTVL.

The rearrangement uses TRBV7-3 and TRBJ1-4, with D hard to call. The CDR3 consists of 13 residues. Germline V gene sequence: CDR1 SGHTA, CDR2 FQGTGA. V lost 3 bases and J lost 8, with 10 bases in between. CDR3 protein: CASSFRFGEKLFF. CDR3 bases: TGTGCCAGCAGCTTTCGATTCGGGGAAAAACTGTTTTTT.

CDR3 DNA: TGTGCCAGTAGTATTATCCCCTCTTTGACAGCCTCAGATTCACCCCTCCACTTT. Amino acid sequence: CASSIIPSLTASDSPLHF. The rearrangement uses TRBV19 and TRBJ1-6; tentative D call: TRBD1 (5 bases). Germline CDR1 reads LNHDA; CDR2 reads SQIVND (reference sequence). The CDR3 is made up of 18 amino acids. The V gene lost 3 bases and the J gene lost 8 bases, with 23 bases spanning the gap.

The DNA for the CDR3 is TGTGCCAGCAGCGTCCAGGGGTGGGGTGAAGCTTTCTTT. It encodes CASSVQGWGEAFF. The chain combines TRBV9 with TRBJ1-1; possible D gene TRBD1, 6 bases. The germline gives CDR1 SGDLS, CDR2 YYNGEE. With 2 bases removed from V and 7 bases from J, the gap between germline ends came to 12 bases. The length of the CDR3 is 13 residues. Full variable domain (rest looked up from reference TRBV9 and TRBJ1-1): DSGVTQTPKHLITATGQRVTLRCSPRSGDLSVYWYQQSLDQGLQFLIQYYNGEERAKGNILERFSAQQFPDLHSELNLSSLELGDSALYFCASSVQGWGEAFFGQGTRLTVV.

V usage is TRBV6-6 and J usage is TRBJ1-1, with D perhaps TRBD1 (5 bases). The CDR3 totals 17 residues. The germline gives CDR1 MNHNY, CDR2 SVGAGI (reference sequence). The V end was cut by 6 bases, the J end by 0 bases, with 20 bases between. The CDR3 loop is CASSRRWGGGMNTEAFF. The DNA for the CDR3 is TGTGCCAGCAGCCGAAGATGGGGTGGGGGGATGAACACTGAAGCTTTCTTT.

CDR3 sequence reads: CASSPNYSNQPQHF. CDR3 coding DNA: TGTGCCAGCAGTCCTAACTATAGCAATCAGCCCCAGCATTTT. The chain uses TRBV2 and TRBJ1-5, with no clear D. Germline CDR1 reads SNHLY; CDR2 reads FYNNEI. CDR3 size: 14 residues. Trimming removed 5 bases from V and 0 bases from J, with 8 bases in between.

V and J are TRBV7-3 and TRBJ2-3, with TRBD2 identical over 11 bases. The CDR3 totals 15 residues. CDR1 is SGHTA, CDR2 FQGTGA, per germline. J lost 2 bases, V lost 5 bases, and 3 bases had no gene match. The CDR3 sequence: CASSPSGGPTDTQYF. In DNA, the CDR3 is TGTGCCAGCAGCCCTAGCGGGGGGCCCACAGATACGCAGTATTTT.